The rows below give T cell receptor beta chains drawn from one sample of a study of PD-L1 blockade in urothelial cancer. TCRdb's copy holds only in-frame clones and misses some; the assay was immunoSEQ multiplex PCR. The sample has 58,000 or so clones; about 86% are singletons. Specimen: PBMCs, collected around atezolizumab (anti-PD-L1) treatment. The receptors derive from a man aged 50 or older with urothelial cancer. Both conserved end residues are part of each CDR3. D genes are given only for firm matches. Some rows have no size entry. The others give once, few or many, or a class for an expanded clone.

clone_size: few
j_call: TRBJ1-2
v_call: TRBV28
d_call: .
cdr3_nt: TGTGCCAGCAGTTCCAACGGGGATGGCTACACCTTC
cdr3_aa: CASSSNGDGYTF

clone_size: .
j_call: TRBJ2-1
v_call: TRBV4-1
d_call: TRBD2
cdr3_nt: TGCGCCAGCAGCCAAGTTGAGGGACTAGCGGGGCGGGGGGGCTCCTACAATGAGCAGTTCTTC
cdr3_aa: CASSQVEGLAGRGGSYNEQFF

clone_size: .
j_call: TRBJ2-5
v_call: TRBV7-3
d_call: TRBD2
cdr3_nt: TGTGCCAGCAGCCCGAGCGGGAGTGAGACCCAGTACTTC
cdr3_aa: CASSPSGSETQYF

clone_size: .
j_call: TRBJ2-7
v_call: TRBV29-1
d_call: TRBD1
cdr3_nt: TGCAGCGGGGGACAGAGCTACGAGCAGTACTTC
cdr3_aa: CSGGQSYEQYF

clone_size: .
j_call: TRBJ2-7
v_call: TRBV19
d_call: TRBD1
cdr3_nt: TGTGCCAGTAGTCATAACAGGGGGAGCGAGCAGTACTTC
cdr3_aa: CASSHNRGSEQYF

clone_size: .
j_call: TRBJ1-2
v_call: TRBV2
d_call: .
cdr3_nt: TGTGCCAGCTTCAGGGCCAACTATGGCTACACCTTC
cdr3_aa: CASFRANYGYTF

clone_size: .
j_call: TRBJ1-1
v_call: TRBV19
d_call: .
cdr3_nt: TGTGCCAGTAGTCCCCAGGCAATGAACACTGAAGCTTTCTTT
cdr3_aa: CASSPQAMNTEAFF

clone_size: few
j_call: TRBJ2-2
v_call: TRBV7-3
d_call: TRBD2
cdr3_nt: TGTGCCAGCAGCTTCCATAGCGGGAGCATCGGGGAGCTGTTTTTT
cdr3_aa: CASSFHSGSIGELFF

clone_size: .
j_call: TRBJ2-2
v_call: TRBV7-2
d_call: .
cdr3_nt: TGTGCCAGCAGCTTAAGAACAGTGAACACCGGGGAGCTGTTTTTT
cdr3_aa: CASSLRTVNTGELFF

clone_size: .
j_call: TRBJ1-3
v_call: TRBV19
d_call: TRBD1
cdr3_nt: TGTGCCAGTATGAGGACAGGGGGCTTCGGAAACACCATATATTTT
cdr3_aa: CASMRTGGFGNTIYF

clone_size: .
j_call: TRBJ2-3
v_call: TRBV9
d_call: .
cdr3_nt: TGTGCCAGCAGCGTTCACGTAATGGCCGAAAATACGCAGTATTTT
cdr3_aa: CASSVHVMAENTQYF

clone_size: .
j_call: TRBJ2-7
v_call: TRBV4-2
d_call: TRBD1
cdr3_nt: TGTGCCAGCAGCCAGGAAAGCTTACAGGGGTGGGAATACGAGCAGTACTTC
cdr3_aa: CASSQESLQGWEYEQYF

clone_size: .
j_call: TRBJ1-1
v_call: TRBV28
d_call: .
cdr3_nt: TGTGCCAGCAGTCAACCTCCTGGAGGCCTGAACACTGAAGCTTTCTTT
cdr3_aa: CASSQPPGGLNTEAFF

clone_size: few
j_call: TRBJ1-1
v_call: TRBV2
d_call: TRBD1
cdr3_nt: TGTGCCAGCAACCCGGCAGGGGGCATCTCTGAAGCTTTCTTT
cdr3_aa: CASNPAGGISEAFF

clone_size: .
j_call: TRBJ1-5
v_call: TRBV5-1
d_call: .
cdr3_nt: TGCGCCAGCAGCTTGGAGGGGGTAAGCAATCAGCCCCAGCATTTT
cdr3_aa: CASSLEGVSNQPQHF

clone_size: .
j_call: TRBJ2-1
v_call: TRBV11-2
d_call: TRBD2
cdr3_nt: TGTGCCAGCAGTCACTTAGCGGGAGAGACCTACAATGAGCAGTTCTTC
cdr3_aa: CASSHLAGETYNEQFF

clone_size: .
j_call: TRBJ1-5
v_call: TRBV28
d_call: TRBD1
cdr3_nt: TGTGCCAGCAGTTTAGGGACAGGAAATGTTCAGCCCCAGCATTTT
cdr3_aa: CASSLGTGNVQPQHF

clone_size: .
j_call: TRBJ1-5
v_call: TRBV4-1
d_call: .
cdr3_nt: TGCGCCAGCAGCCAAGTGGGCGGAGGTTGGTCAGCCCAGCATTTT
cdr3_aa: CASSQVGGGWSAQHF

clone_size: few
j_call: TRBJ1-1
v_call: TRBV7-9
d_call: .
cdr3_nt: TGTGCCAGCAGCTGGGACAAGAACACTGAAGCTTTCTTT
cdr3_aa: CASSWDKNTEAFF

clone_size: few
j_call: TRBJ2-5
v_call: TRBV28
d_call: TRBD2
cdr3_nt: TGTGCCAGCAGTCTTTGGGGGGGCCAAGAGACCCAGTACTTC
cdr3_aa: CASSLWGGQETQYF

clone_size: .
j_call: TRBJ2-7
v_call: TRBV5-4
d_call: TRBD2
cdr3_nt: TGTGCCAGCAGCCTGGCACTAGCGGGAGCCGAGCAGTACTTC
cdr3_aa: CASSLALAGAEQYF

clone_size: .
j_call: TRBJ2-7
v_call: TRBV5-1
d_call: TRBD2
cdr3_nt: TGCGCCAGCAGCAGGGTCAGCGGGATCGGGAGCTACGAGCAGTACTTC
cdr3_aa: CASSRVSGIGSYEQYF

clone_size: .
j_call: TRBJ2-2
v_call: TRBV6-5
d_call: .
cdr3_nt: TGTGCCAGCATACACCGGGGAAACACCGGGGAGCTGTTTTTT
cdr3_aa: CASIHRGNTGELFF

clone_size: few
j_call: TRBJ2-7
v_call: TRBV5-1
d_call: TRBD2
cdr3_nt: TGCGCCAGCAGCAGAAGTCGGACGGGAGGGTCCTACGAGCAGTACTTC
cdr3_aa: CASSRSRTGGSYEQYF

clone_size: .
j_call: TRBJ2-5
v_call: TRBV14
d_call: .
cdr3_nt: TGTGCCAGCAGATTTCGAGCGGGAGAGACCCAGTACTTC
cdr3_aa: CASRFRAGETQYF

clone_size: .
j_call: TRBJ2-1
v_call: TRBV18
d_call: .
cdr3_nt: TGTGCCAGCTCACCAGTCACCCCGAGCTCCTACAATGAGCAGTTCTTC
cdr3_aa: CASSPVTPSSYNEQFF

clone_size: .
j_call: TRBJ2-7
v_call: TRBV12-2
d_call: .
cdr3_nt: TGTGCAAGTCACCGACCCGGGAGCGACCATTACGAGCAGTACTTC
cdr3_aa: CASHRPGSDHYEQYF

clone_size: .
j_call: TRBJ1-3
v_call: TRBV7-3
d_call: TRBD1
cdr3_nt: TGTGCCAGCAGCCTCGGGACAGCTAATTCTGGAAACACCATATATTTT
cdr3_aa: CASSLGTANSGNTIYF

clone_size: .
j_call: TRBJ2-1
v_call: TRBV5-4
d_call: TRBD2
cdr3_nt: TGTGCCAGCAGCTTGACCAGCGGGACCTACAATGAGCAGTTCTTC
cdr3_aa: CASSLTSGTYNEQFF

clone_size: .
j_call: TRBJ1-3
v_call: TRBV6-5
d_call: .
cdr3_nt: TGTGCCAGCAGTAACGGGATCTCTGGAAACACCATATATTTT
cdr3_aa: CASSNGISGNTIYF

clone_size: .
j_call: TRBJ2-3
v_call: TRBV9
d_call: TRBD2
cdr3_nt: TGTGCCAGCAGCGTAGAAGGCGGGAGCGTCGCAGATACGCAGTATTTT
cdr3_aa: CASSVEGGSVADTQYF

clone_size: .
j_call: TRBJ2-7
v_call: TRBV7-9
d_call: .
cdr3_nt: TGTGCCAGCAGGCGGACGTCCGCGGGGAAGGACGAGCAGTACTTC
cdr3_aa: CASRRTSAGKDEQYF

clone_size: .
j_call: TRBJ2-7
v_call: TRBV27
d_call: TRBD2
cdr3_nt: TGTGCCAGCAGTCCTCGGACTAGCGGGAGTTGGGTCTACGAGCAGTACTTC
cdr3_aa: CASSPRTSGSWVYEQYF

clone_size: .
j_call: TRBJ1-2
v_call: TRBV5-1
d_call: .
cdr3_nt: TGCGCCAGCACGGGGCAGGGGAGCTATGGCTACACCTTC
cdr3_aa: CASTGQGSYGYTF

clone_size: .
j_call: TRBJ1-1
v_call: TRBV10-1
d_call: .
cdr3_nt: TGCGCCAGCAGTGAGTCGGCAGGGAAAGCTTTCTTT
cdr3_aa: CASSESAGKAFF

clone_size: .
j_call: TRBJ2-4
v_call: TRBV28
d_call: TRBD1
cdr3_nt: TGTGCCAGCAGTGAACGGACAGGGCTTTATATTCAGTACTTC
cdr3_aa: CASSERTGLYIQYF

clone_size: .
j_call: TRBJ2-7
v_call: TRBV15
d_call: .
cdr3_nt: TGTGCCACCAGCAGAGACAACTACGAGCAGTACTTC
cdr3_aa: CATSRDNYEQYF

clone_size: .
j_call: TRBJ2-7
v_call: TRBV27
d_call: .
cdr3_nt: TGTGCCAGCAGTTTCAACAGAGCCTACGAGCAGTACTTC
cdr3_aa: CASSFNRAYEQYF

clone_size: .
j_call: TRBJ2-7
v_call: TRBV28
d_call: .
cdr3_nt: TGTGCCAGCAGTTTAAAGCGTGGGACAAAAATCTACGAGCAGTACTTC
cdr3_aa: CASSLKRGTKIYEQYF

clone_size: once
j_call: TRBJ2-5
v_call: TRBV27
d_call: .
cdr3_nt: TGTGCCAGCAGTTTCGCCGGGACTCTCCAAGAGACCCAGTACTTC
cdr3_aa: CASSFAGTLQETQYF

clone_size: .
j_call: TRBJ2-3
v_call: TRBV5-4
d_call: TRBD2
cdr3_nt: TGTGCCAGCAGCACTCGGGGAGGGGCAGATACGCAGTATTTT
cdr3_aa: CASSTRGGADTQYF